Listed below are T cell receptor beta chains from one sample, sequenced in a study of CD8 T cells in ankylosing spondylitis. TCRdb re-called the 5' RACE reads through MiXCR, storing one row per CDR3 protein. The table has about 140,000 distinct CDR3 sequences, roughly 8.4% seen once. Sequenced: synovial fluid, either unsorted or a sorted T cell fraction (not recorded which). The receptor set was obtained from a male donor with ankylosing spondylitis. Both conserved end residues are part of each CDR3.

V: TRBV20-1; CDR3: CSARETPYNEQFF
V: TRBV5-6; CDR3: CASSFLRTGPNEAFF
V: TRBV5-1; CDR3: CASSLTGQGGDEKLFF
V: TRBV9; CDR3: CASSPFGGADTQYF
V: TRBV28; CDR3: CASRPNGQGLSYEQYF
V: TRBV30; CDR3: CAWSLLGGLNSPLHF
V: TRBV7-7; CDR3: CASSSTGAGELFF
V: TRBV27; CDR3: CASSLQGARTIYEQYF
V: TRBV6-1; CDR3: CASRESDLRPEATFF
V: TRBV28; CDR3: CASSFDGTPYNEQFF
V: TRBV29-1; CDR3: CSVEQGPSTDTQYF
V: TRBV3-1; CDR3: CASSQADGMAREETQYF
V: TRBV20-1; CDR3: CSARVLVLYEQYF
V: TRBV9; CDR3: CASSVVVGMNTEAFF
V: TRBV5-1; CDR3: CASSLRGGSSYNEQFF
V: TRBV20-1; CDR3: CSASVPNEQFF
V: TRBV4-3; CDR3: CASSRRAGGQTDTQYF
V: TRBV20-1; CDR3: CSAGTANSPLHF
V: TRBV7-6; CDR3: CASSDRTADTQYF
V: TRBV7-9; CDR3: CASSPQSGTEAFF
V: TRBV7-2; CDR3: CASSTRQGGLNTEAFF
V: TRBV5-4; CDR3: CASSGKGTALGNEQFF
V: TRBV9; CDR3: CASSPQGREEETEAFF
V: TRBV15; CDR3: CATSREGRYGYTF
V: TRBV5-1; CDR3: CANLPLSFHEQFF
V: TRBV6-2/TRBV6-3; CDR3: CASSSNRTGGLPQHF